This is a list of T cell receptor beta chains from one sample in a study of PD-L1 blockade in urothelial cancer. Produced via immunoSEQ multiplex PCR; TCRdb's table is partial and in-frame only. The table shows tens of thousands of clones, with 80% to 90% occurring only once. This material consisted of PBMCs, taken around atezolizumab (anti-PD-L1) treatment. The receptors were gathered from a man aged 45-60 years with urothelial cancer. The CDR3 runs from the conserved cysteine through the conserved F or W. Each record gives: CDR3 DNA, CDR3 protein, J gene, V gene, D gene, clone size. The D gene is left open where the match is weak. For some rows the clone size is stated as once, few or many, or as a class when expanded; others skip it.

TGCGCCAGCAGTGAGTCAACAGAATATAATTCACCCCTCCACTTT CASSESTEYNSPLHF TRBJ1-6 TRBV10-1 NA NA
TGTGCCATCAGGACGGGGGGACTTTACAATGAGCAGTTCTTC CAIRTGGLYNEQFF TRBJ2-1 TRBV10-3 TRBD2 NA
TGTGCCAGCAGCTCCCGCCACAGGGGGGACTCTGGGGCCAACGTCCTGACTTTC CASSSRHRGDSGANVLTF TRBJ2-6 TRBV7-9 TRBD1 NA
TGTGCCAGTAGTCTCGAGACTAGCGGGAGACTAGGTGAGCAGTTCTTC CASSLETSGRLGEQFF TRBJ2-1 TRBV19 TRBD2 once
TGTGCCAGCAGTGATTGGGGCAGGGGAAACGAGTTGAACACTGAAGCTTTCTTT CASSDWGRGNELNTEAFF TRBJ1-1 TRBV6-1 NA once
TGTGCCAGCGGGGGGGCTAGCTCCTACGAGCAGTACTTC CASGGASSYEQYF TRBJ2-7 TRBV5-6 NA NA
TGTGCTAGTGGCACACGAGGGACTAGCGGGACTACCCAAGAGACCCAGTACTTC CASGTRGTSGTTQETQYF TRBJ2-5 TRBV12-5 TRBD2 NA
TGTGCCAGCAGTTACTCTCCGGGACAGGGTTCGTTGCAGTACTTC CASSYSPGQGSLQYF TRBJ2-7 TRBV6-5 TRBD1 NA
TGTGCCAGCAGCCCTACCGGAGTAGAGCAGTACTTC CASSPTGVEQYF TRBJ2-7 TRBV7-2 NA NA
TGTGCCAGCAGCCCAGGGTCCAAAAACATTCAGTACTTC CASSPGSKNIQYF TRBJ2-4 TRBV11-1 NA NA
TGTGCCAGCAGCAGTAGACAGGTGAACACCGGGGAGCTGTTTTTT CASSSRQVNTGELFF TRBJ2-2 TRBV25-1 NA NA
TGTGCCAGCAGCCCCTCAGGGCGAGGGGGGAACACTGAAGCTTTCTTT CASSPSGRGGNTEAFF TRBJ1-1 TRBV11-3 NA NA